Each of the 18 T cell receptor beta chains below was sequenced from the same sample in a study of OX40 agonist ivuxolimab in advanced cancers. The data were produced by immunoSEQ multiplex PCR, yet TCRdb's version contains in-frame clones alone and is incomplete. The table shows approximately 49,000 clones, with nearly 85% occurring only once. The source was CD4+ or CD8+ T cells sorted from blood, collected in a trial of the OX40 agonist ivuxolimab. Receptors were obtained from an adult with an advanced solid tumor such as melanoma, head and neck, liver or kidney cancer.

This chain links TRBV6-5 with TRBJ1-4, with D uncertain. This CDR3 has 15 residues. V lost 4 bases and J 0 bases, leaving 9 bases between the germline ends. Germline values: CDR1 MNHEY, CDR2 SVGAGI. CDR3 protein: CASSSPSTTNEKLFF. CDR3 DNA sequence: TGTGCCAGCAGTTCTCCCAGTACAACTAATGAAAAACTGTTTTTT.

This clone showed up just a few times. This rearrangement joins TRBV7-9 to TRBJ2-5, with 9 nucleotides matching TRBD1. CDR3 length: 13 residues. The J segment lost 5 bases and the V segment lost 6 bases, leaving 4 bases of the junction unmatched. CDR1 and CDR2 from the germline V gene are SEHNR and FQNEAQ (reference sequence). The CDR3 sequence: CASRQGARETQYF. CDR3 coding DNA: TGTGCCAGCAGACAGGGGGCGCGTGAGACCCAGTACTTC.

This clone was seen once. V usage is TRBV2 and J usage is TRBJ2-2; 9 bases map to TRBD1. The V gene's germline CDR1 is SNHLY and CDR2 FYNNEI. Trimming at V came to 4 bases and at J to 7 bases, leaving 7 bases not matched to a gene. The CDR3 covers 15 residues. CDR3 amino acids: CASSGDREGSGELFF. The CDR3 coding sequence is TGTGCCAGCAGTGGGGACAGGGAAGGTAGCGGGGAGCTGTTTTTT. The full variable domain, with the rest looked up from reference TRBV2 and TRBJ2-2, is EPEVTQTPSHQVTQMGQEVILRCVPISNHLYFYWYRQILGQKVEFLVSFYNNEISEKSEIFDDQFSVERPDGSNFTLKIRSTKLEDSAMYFCASSGDREGSGELFFGEGSRLTVL.

This clone was seen just once. The CDR3: CASSFRTGYGYTF. The DNA of the CDR3 is TGTGCCAGCAGTTTCCGGACAGGCTATGGCTACACCTTC. The rearrangement links TRBV6-6 to TRBJ1-2; 7 bases match TRBD1. This CDR3 spans 13 amino acids. The V gene's germline CDR1 is MNHNY and CDR2 SVGAGI (reference sequence). V lost 4 bases and J lost 4; bases outside the gene matches: 3.

This rearrangement joins TRBV19 to TRBJ2-4; D gene unclear. V was clipped by 6 bases and J by 0 bases, with 9 bases between them. This CDR3 is 14 amino acids long. Per germline, CDR1 LNHDA and CDR2 SQIVND (reference sequence). The CDR3 DNA is TGTGCCAGTAGGAAGGATCTAGCCAAAAACATTCAGTACTTC. Amino acids: CASRKDLAKNIQYF. The full variable domain, in which reference TRBV19 and TRBJ2-4 provide the parts outside the CDR3, is DGGITQSPKYLFRKEGQNVTLSCEQNLNHDAMYWYRQDPGQGLRLIYYSQIVNDFQKGDIAEGYSVSREKKESFPLTVTSAQKNPTAFYLCASRKDLAKNIQYFGAGTRLSVL.

The chain carries TRBV19 and TRBJ2-3; 8 nucleotides align to TRBD1. This CDR3 is built from 13 residues. V dropped 5 bases and J dropped 5; count of bases not matched to a gene: 3. In germline, CDR1 is LNHDA, CDR2 SQIVND (reference sequence). DNA for the CDR3: TGTGCCAGTAGTGTGACAGGGGTAGATACGCAGTATTTT. This translates into CASSVTGVDTQYF.

This chain joins TRBV5-6 and TRBJ2-2, with D perhaps matching TRBD1 (8 bases). The CDR3 consists of 17 residues. V gave up 1 base and J gave up 3 bases, with 16 bases separating them. The germline CDR1 and CDR2 sequences are SGHDT and YYEEEE. In DNA, the CDR3 is TGTGCCAGCAGCTTGCGAGGACAGGGAGGGTACACCGGGGAGCTGTTTTTT. The encoded protein is CASSLRGQGGYTGELFF.

This clone was found a few times. CDR3 DNA: TGTGCCAGCAGCCCCGCTGGGGGGGCCCGGTTCCAGTTCTTC. Its protein is CASSPAGGARFQFF. The chain carries TRBV7-2 and TRBJ2-1; a possible D gene is TRBD2 (7 bases). Germline V gene sequence: CDR1 SGHTA, CDR2 FQGNSA. V was trimmed by 5 bases and J by 13 bases, leaving 21 bases between them. This CDR3 has 14 residues. Together with reference TRBV7-2 and TRBJ2-1, the CDR3 gives the full variable domain: GAGVSQSPSNKVTEKGKDVELRCDPISGHTALYWYRQSLGQGLEFLIYFQGNSAPDKSGLPSDRFSAERTGGSVSTLTIQRTQQEDSAVYLCASSPAGGARFQFFGPGTRLTVL.

This clone was detected once. The chain combines TRBV9 with TRBJ1-5; a possible D gene is TRBD1 (5 bases). The ends were cut back, 3 bases at V and 2 bases at J, with 12 bases in the middle. The CDR3 contains 15 residues. Germline-derived CDR1 and CDR2 are SGDLS and YYNGEE. In DNA, the CDR3 is TGTGCCAGCAGCGGAGGGGTTTATGGCAATCAGCCCCAGCATTTT. As protein: CASSGGVYGNQPQHF. Together with reference TRBV9 and TRBJ1-5, the CDR3 gives the full variable domain: DSGVTQTPKHLITATGQRVTLRCSPRSGDLSVYWYQQSLDQGLQFLIQYYNGEERAKGNILERFSAQQFPDLHSELNLSSLELGDSALYFCASSGGVYGNQPQHFGDGTRLSIL.

This chain connects TRBV7-3 to TRBJ2-7; no reliable D call. The V gene lost 1 base and the J gene lost 2 bases, with 21 bases spanning the gap. This CDR3 comprises 18 residues. Germline V gene sequence: CDR1 SGHTA, CDR2 FQGTGA. CDR3 DNA sequence: TGTGCCAGCAGCTTAAGTGGCCCCGGCCAAGTGGTCCCCTACGAGCAGTACTTC. The encoded protein is CASSLSGPGQVVPYEQYF.

There are a few counts of this clone. The rearrangement joins TRBV15 to TRBJ1-3; possibly TRBD1 for D (5 bases). The germline gives CDR1 LNHNV, CDR2 YYDKDF (reference sequence). This CDR3 is built from 16 residues. Trimming left V 6 bases short and J 0 bases short, with 15 bases between. The CDR3 sequence is CATSTLPGFSGNTIYF. The CDR3 coding sequence is TGTGCCACCAGTACCCTCCCAGGGTTCTCTGGAAACACCATATATTTT.

The chain joins TRBV4-1 to TRBJ1-1; TRBD1 might be the D (5 bases). V was pared by 0 bases and J by 0 bases, with 8 bases between. The CDR3 consists of 15 residues. The germline gives CDR1 MGHRA, CDR2 YSYEKL. CDR3 amino acids: CASSQDPGMNTEAFF. CDR3 sequence (DNA): TGCGCCAGCAGCCAAGATCCAGGGATGAACACTGAAGCTTTCTTT.

The chain has TRBV2 and TRBJ1-1; unclear D gene. The CDR3 runs 16 residues. Germline V CDR1 and CDR2: SNHLY, FYNNEI. Trimming pared 8 bases from V and 3 bases from J, leaving 22 bases between. The CDR3 DNA reads as TGTGCCAGCCATAAGGGCTTCGTTGATGTTGACACTGAAGCTTTCTTT. Its protein product is CASHKGFVDVDTEAFF.

This sequence joins TRBV7-6 and TRBJ2-2; D is unclear. V shed 3 bases and J shed 4 bases, with 6 bases lying between them. Germline V lookup: CDR1 SGHVS, CDR2 FNYEAQ. The CDR3 spans 13 residues. CDR3 in DNA: TGTGCCAGCAGCTTTGCAGGCACCGGGGAGCTGTTTTTT. As protein: CASSFAGTGELFF.

This sequence joins TRBV5-1 and TRBJ1-2, with 9 bases aligning to TRBD1. The CDR3 sequence is 15 residues long. V lost 4 bases to trimming and J lost 7 bases; unmatched junction nucleotides: 11. Per the germline V gene, CDR1 is SGHRS and CDR2 is YFSETQ. CDR3 residues: CASSPTTGGTFGYTF. The DNA for the CDR3 is TGCGCCAGCAGCCCGACGACAGGGGGAACGTTTGGCTACACCTTC.

This chain joins TRBV14 and TRBJ2-5, with a weak D call TRBD1 (6 bases). The J call is in doubt because the DNA end fits TRBJ2-7 better. The germline CDR1 and CDR2 sequences are SGHDN and FVKESK. This CDR3 is built from 14 residues. Here the CDR3 reads CASSQVPGDYEQYF. The CDR3 region has the DNA TGTGCCAGCAGCCAAGTACCAGGGGACTACGAGCAGTACTTC.

V is TRBV7-3 and J is TRBJ2-4; 7 nucleotides agree with TRBD1. The CDR3 is made up of 16 amino acids. The J segment lost 1 base and the V segment lost 4 bases, leaving 7 bases of the junction unmatched. Looked up from germline, CDR1 is SGHTA and CDR2 is FQGTGA. The DNA of the CDR3 is TGTGCCAGCAGCTCAGACAGGGTGGTGGCCAAAAACATTCAGTACTTC. It is translated as CASSSDRVVAKNIQYF.

The rearrangement links TRBV4-3 to TRBJ2-3; the D gene is possibly TRBD1 (6 bases). Germline assignment: CDR1 LGHNA and CDR2 YSLEER. Trimming left V 1 base short and J 5 bases short, with 13 bases between. The CDR3 covers 15 residues. CDR3 loop: CASSQGLGAGDTQYF. The CDR3 region has the DNA TGCGCCAGCAGCCAAGGCCTGGGGGCGGGAGATACGCAGTATTTT.